This TCR beta chain is drawn from a study of blood T cell repertoires in COVID-19. About the research overall: Samples came from the United States, Italy and Spain, spanning acute and convalescent COVID-19.

The table came from immunoSEQ multiplex PCR; TCRdb's copy has only in-frame clones and leaves some out. This sample carries 90,000 or so clones, 70% to 85% of them seen once, and the ten largest clones take approximately 25%. CDR3 length equals 11 residues. Germline V gene sequence: CDR1 MNHEY, CDR2 SVGAGI. Deletions cut 6 bases from V and 7 bases from J, with 7 bases between. The chain links TRBV6-5 to TRBJ2-1, with D maybe TRBD1 (5 bases). The receptor was derived from an older woman in a cohort sampled during active or convalescent COVID-19. The sample taken for sequencing was peripheral blood. CDR3 nucleotide sequence: TGTGCCAGCAGCAGGGATAATGAGCAGTTCTTC. Translation gives CASSRDNEQFF.